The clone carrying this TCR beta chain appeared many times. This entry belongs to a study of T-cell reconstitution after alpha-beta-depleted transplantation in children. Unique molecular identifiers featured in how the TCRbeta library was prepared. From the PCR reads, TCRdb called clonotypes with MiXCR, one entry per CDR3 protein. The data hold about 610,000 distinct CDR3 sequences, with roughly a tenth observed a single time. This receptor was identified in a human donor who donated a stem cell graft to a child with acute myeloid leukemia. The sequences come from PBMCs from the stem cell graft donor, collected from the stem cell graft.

Written as DNA, the CDR3 is TGTGCCAGCACCCGGGGTACCCGGGTGGAAAATGAGCAGTTCTTC. Translating gives CASTRGTRVENEQFF. The chain carries TRBV28 and TRBJ2-1; possibly TRBD2 for D (5 bases). Trimming cost V 7 bases and J 7 bases, with 20 bases left between them. CDR1 and CDR2 from the germline V gene are MDHEN and SYDVKM. The CDR3 is 15 amino acids.